This TCR beta chain is from a study of T cell responses to AZD1222 COVID-19 vaccine. General study results and limits: White British ancestry dominated among donors, who included more females, and clonal diversity was possibly underestimated. Baseline seropositivity occurred in only 5 to 7 AZD1222 recipients. No repertoire was sampled before or during the peak T cell response, only after it.

As regards this clone: Its specificity is not known.

Measured with immunoSEQ multiplex PCR; TCRdb has only the in-frame clones, and not every one. The sample contains 85,000 to 95,000 clones, nearly 90% of which appear only once. CDR3 length: 16 residues. Looked up from germline, CDR1 is SQVTM and CDR2 is ANQGSEA. V was clipped by 6 bases and J by 0 bases; unmatched bases: 10. Sample: peripheral blood, taken on day 0 of AZD1222 vaccination. This TCR came from an adult in good health. The chain has TRBV29-1 and TRBJ1-4, with 7 bases identical to TRBD1. The CDR3 region has the DNA TGCAGCGTCTACAGGGGTCGGGGCGCAACTAATGAAAAACTGTTTTTT. Amino acid sequence: CSVYRGRGATNEKLFF.